Listed below are T cell receptor beta chains from one sample, sequenced in a study of technical replicates of blood from several donors. Profiled with immunoSEQ multiplex PCR; TCRdb holds only in-frame clones, not every one. The sample yields roughly 93,000 clones, about 95% seen once. The specimen sequenced was T cells isolated from PBMCs. These TCRs come from a human donor in good health. Both conserved end residues are part of each CDR3. The order of the fields is J gene, V gene, CDR3 protein.

j_gene: TRBJ1-1; v_gene: TRBV27; CDR3aa: CASRPDAKTDTLMNTEAFF
j_gene: TRBJ2-7; v_gene: TRBV28; CDR3aa: CASSLNPLQGVAVSSYEQYF
j_gene: TRBJ2-1; v_gene: TRBV7-9; CDR3aa: CASSPKGQGGNEQFF
j_gene: TRBJ2-7; v_gene: TRBV29-1; CDR3aa: CSVYTGGPYEQYF
j_gene: TRBJ2-7; v_gene: TRBV6-5; CDR3aa: CASSLRSQGYEQYF
j_gene: TRBJ2-7; v_gene: TRBV19; CDR3aa: CASSISGTGSGEQYF
j_gene: TRBJ2-1; v_gene: TRBV20-1; CDR3aa: CSANVINEQFF
j_gene: TRBJ2-1; v_gene: TRBV6-1; CDR3aa: CASIHTSAPHEQFF
j_gene: TRBJ2-5; v_gene: TRBV7-9; CDR3aa: CASSLSVETQYF
j_gene: TRBJ2-1; v_gene: TRBV2; CDR3aa: CASSQSPGVSNNEQFF